This TCR beta chain was obtained from a study of CD4+ T cells in melanoma. Germline trimming cut 4 bases from V and 4 bases from J; bases unmatched to any gene: 5. Germline CDR1 and CDR2: MGHRA and YSYEKL. The CDR3 consists of 15 residues. Profiled with immunoSEQ multiplex PCR; TCRdb holds only in-frame clones, not every one. The sample shows about 55,000 clones, approximately 70% of them seen only once. The receptor was isolated from a human donor with melanoma. Source material: tumor tissue. The chain joins TRBV4-1 to TRBJ2-3; TRBD2 matches at 10 bases. In nucleotides, the CDR3 is TGCGCCAGCAGCCCGCTAGCGGGGGCGGCAGATACGCAGTATTTT. This codes for CASSPLAGAADTQYF.